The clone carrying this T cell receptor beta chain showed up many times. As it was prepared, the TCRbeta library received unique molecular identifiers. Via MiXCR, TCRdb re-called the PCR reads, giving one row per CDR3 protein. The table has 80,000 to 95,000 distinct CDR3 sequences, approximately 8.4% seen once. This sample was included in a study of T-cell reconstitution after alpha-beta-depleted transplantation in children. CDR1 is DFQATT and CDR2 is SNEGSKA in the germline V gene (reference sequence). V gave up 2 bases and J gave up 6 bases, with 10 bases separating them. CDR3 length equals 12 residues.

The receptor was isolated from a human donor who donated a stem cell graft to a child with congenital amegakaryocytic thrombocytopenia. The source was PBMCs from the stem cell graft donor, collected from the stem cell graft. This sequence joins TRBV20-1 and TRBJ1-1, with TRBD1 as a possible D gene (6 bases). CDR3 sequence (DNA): TGCAGTGCTAGAACAGGGTTCGCTGAAGCTTTCTTT. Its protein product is CSARTGFAEAFF.